These 12 T cell receptor beta chains originate from one sample sequenced in a study of blood T cell repertoires in COVID-19. Here immunoSEQ multiplex PCR was the method, and the copy in TCRdb shows in-frame clones only, minus some. Found here are 190,000 or so clones, 86% of them singletons; the top ten hold roughly 4.5%. The specimen was PBMCs or T cells enriched from blood (not recorded which). These TCRs come from a woman in her 30s who had been exposed to COVID-19.

The rearrangement links TRBV5-4 to TRBJ2-1; 11 nucleotides agree with TRBD2. The CDR3 is 14 residues long. Germline V lookup: CDR1 SGHNT, CDR2 YYREEE (reference sequence). V lost 0 bases, J lost 14 bases, and 7 bases stayed unmatched. Here the CDR3 reads CASSLGSGGAEEFF. The CDR3 nucleotides read TGTGCCAGCAGCTTGGGTAGCGGGGGGGCCGAGGAGTTCTTC.

The chain recombines TRBV18 with TRBJ1-2; weak D call: TRBD1 (5 bases). CDR3 length equals 15 residues. V was clipped by 1 base and J by 0 bases, with 9 bases between them. CDR1 and CDR2 from the germline V gene are KGHSH and LQKENI. In DNA, the CDR3 is TGTGCCAGCTCACCACTGGACAACCCTAACTATGGCTACACCTTC. Its translation is CASSPLDNPNYGYTF.

The chain uses TRBV5-1 and TRBJ2-2; 7 bases line up with TRBD1. CDR1 SGHRS and CDR2 YFSETQ come from the germline V gene. V trimming: 0 bases; J trimming: 4 bases; junction bases outside the gene matches: 9. The CDR3 contains 17 residues. The CDR3 loop reads CASSLAATGLITGELFF. The CDR3 DNA sequence: TGCGCCAGCAGCTTGGCCGCGACAGGGTTAATCACCGGGGAGCTGTTTTTT.

The V and J genes are TRBV7-8 and TRBJ2-7; 10 bases are shared with TRBD1. The CDR3 covers 14 residues. Germline V gives CDR1 SGHVS, CDR2 FQNEAQ. J gave up 2 bases and V 5 bases, and 3 bases lay outside the gene matches. CDR3 DNA: TGTGCCAGCAGCCCGACAGGGGGCCCCTACGAGCAGTACTTC. The encoded protein is CASSPTGGPYEQYF.

This clone showed up just a few times. The CDR3 is CATAGTGELNTGELFF. The CDR3 coding sequence is TGTGCCACCGCCGGGACAGGGGAATTGAACACCGGGGAGCTGTTTTTT. The chain uses TRBV18 and TRBJ2-2; 10 positions match TRBD1. The junction had 9 bases not matched to a gene; V was cut back by 10 bases and J by 1 base. CDR3 length: 16 residues. Germline V CDR1 and CDR2: KGHSH, LQKENI.

The V call is TRBV7-8, the J call TRBJ2-1; possible D gene TRBD1, 6 bases. Germline assignment: CDR1 SGHVS and CDR2 FQNEAQ. The ends were cut back, 5 bases at V and 5 bases at J, with 16 bases in the middle. This CDR3 region has 15 residues. In DNA, the CDR3 is TGTGCCAGCAGCAAAGACGGACAGAATCACAATGAGCAGTTCTTC. Protein product: CASSKDGQNHNEQFF.

In DNA form, the CDR3 reads TGCGCCAGCAGCTTGAGCGGGGGCTCAGATACGCAGTATTTT. This sequence encodes CASSLSGGSDTQYF. The V and J genes are TRBV5-1 and TRBJ2-3; TRBD2 matches 8 bases. Germline CDR1 and CDR2: SGHRS and YFSETQ. V lost 1 base and J lost 4; bases outside the gene matches: 2. This CDR3 is built from 14 residues. The whole variable domain, filled in from reference TRBV5-1 and TRBJ2-3, reads KAGVTQTPRYLIKTRGQQVTLSCSPISGHRSVSWYQQTPGQGLQFLFEYFSETQRNKGNFPGRFSGRQFSNSRSEMNVSTLELGDSALYLCASSLSGGSDTQYFGPGTRLTVL.

This chain connects TRBV24-1 to TRBJ2-2; D remains unclear. The CDR3 sequence is 13 residues long. The germline V and J ends were trimmed by 9 bases and 2 bases, with 9 bases remaining between them. Germline V CDR1 and CDR2: KGHDR, SFDVKD. CDR3 sequence reads: CATRGLNTGELFF. As DNA, the CDR3 is TGTGCCACCCGCGGCCTCAACACCGGGGAGCTGTTTTTT.

This chain connects TRBV19 to TRBJ1-4, with TRBD1 as a possible D gene (5 bases). Germline V lookup: CDR1 LNHDA, CDR2 SQIVND (reference sequence). CDR3 length equals 16 residues. Trimming removed 3 bases at V and 7 bases at J, with 18 bases between. DNA for the CDR3: TGTGCCAGTAGTATTATGGGGGGACGAGGAAGTGAAAAACTGTTTTTT. Its protein product is CASSIMGGRGSEKLFF.

This chain links TRBV28 with TRBJ1-2, with 7 bases aligning to TRBD1. Germline lookup yields CDR1 MDHEN and CDR2 SYDVKM. The CDR3 covers 14 residues. The V and J ends lost 6 bases and 3 bases, in that order; junction bases with no gene match: 7. In nucleotides, the CDR3 is TGTGCCAGCAGAGATCAGGGGGTATACTATGGCTACACCTTC. The encoded protein is CASRDQGVYYGYTF.

The table lists this clone with a few counts. This sequence joins TRBV18 and TRBJ2-7; TRBD2 matches 8 bases. The CDR3 length is 15 residues. Trimming at V came to 3 bases and at J to 0 bases, leaving 4 bases not matched to a gene. CDR1 and CDR2 from the germline V gene are KGHSH and LQKENI. CDR3 bases: TGTGCCAGCTCACCGGGTAGCGGGGCCTCCTACGAGCAGTACTTC. Translating gives CASSPGSGASYEQYF.

This clone was detected once. This chain connects TRBV19 to TRBJ1-3; D is unclear. The germline V gene has CDR1 LNHDA and CDR2 SQIVND (reference sequence). The CDR3 has 13 residues. V lost 5 bases, J lost 0 bases, and 5 bases lay in between. The DNA of the CDR3 is TGTGCCAGTAGTCTATCCTCTGGAAACACCATATATTTT. Its translation: CASSLSSGNTIYF.